One sample yielded the 28 T cell receptor beta chains listed below, sequenced in a study of CD8 T cells in Susac syndrome. After extraction with the RNeasy kit, about 0.45 to 1 ug of the RNA was reverse transcribed using random hexamers. A single record per CDR3 protein comes from TCRdb applying MiXCR to the immunoSEQ multiplex PCR reads. The repertoire holds about 70,000 distinct CDR3 sequences, under 96% seen once, with 0.085% to 0.14% in the top ten. The sequenced sample consisted of CD4+ T cells from PBMCs. The receptors here all came from a human donor with multiple sclerosis.

The chain links TRBV9 to TRBJ1-6; 8 bases map to TRBD1. The length of the CDR3 is 15 residues. Per germline, CDR1 SGDLS and CDR2 YYNGEE. J was trimmed by 6 bases and V by 0 bases; bases with no gene match: 2. Here the CDR3 DNA reads TGTGCCAGCAGCGTAGCTGGACAGGGTAATTCACCCCTCCACTTT. Protein product: CASSVAGQGNSPLHF.

The rearrangement links TRBV5-1 to TRBJ2-1, with 7 bases aligning to TRBD1. The CDR3 spans 18 residues. CDR1 and CDR2 from the germline V gene are SGHRS and YFSETQ. Unmatched junction bases numbered 9, after V lost 0 bases and J lost 0 bases. CDR3 sequence reads: CASSLALRSGGSYNEQFF. The CDR3 nucleotides are TGCGCCAGCAGCTTGGCCTTGAGGTCAGGGGGCTCCTACAATGAGCAGTTCTTC.

The J gene is TRBJ2-1, the V gene TRBV7-8, with TRBD2 matching over 8 bases. Germline V CDR1 and CDR2: SGHVS, FQNEAQ. The V gene end was trimmed by 3 bases and the J gene end by 6 bases; junction bases not matched to a gene: 10. The CDR3 extends over 16 amino acids. CDR3 sequence reads: CASSFIRAGGSNEQFF. For the CDR3, the DNA is TGTGCCAGCAGCTTCATTCGGGCGGGGGGATCCAATGAGCAGTTCTTC.

This clonotype was counted a single time. The V gene is TRBV7-8, the J gene TRBJ2-3; D is possibly TRBD1 or TRBD2 (5 bases each). The germline CDR1 and CDR2 sequences are SGHVS and FQNEAQ. The CDR3 spans 15 residues. V lost 0 bases and J 2 bases, leaving 9 bases between the germline ends. The CDR3 here is CASSLAGEHTDTQYF. DNA for the CDR3: TGTGCCAGCAGCTTAGCGGGGGAGCACACAGATACGCAGTATTTT.

This chain uses TRBV4-1 with TRBJ1-1, with D perhaps matching TRBD1 (5 bases). Trimming took off 4 bases at V and 0 bases at J, with 12 bases between the two ends. The germline gives CDR1 MGHRA, CDR2 YSYEKL. This CDR3 has 15 residues. CDR3 DNA sequence: TGCGCCAGCAGCCCAAATCGGGACTTGAACACTGAAGCTTTCTTT. This gives the protein CASSPNRDLNTEAFF.

The V call is TRBV11-2, the J call TRBJ2-7; TRBD2 agrees at 10 bases. J gave up 4 bases and V 5 bases, and 5 bases lay outside the gene matches. CDR1 SGHAT and CDR2 FQNNGV come from the germline V gene. The CDR3 totals 14 residues. CDR3 nucleotides: TGTGCCAGCAGCACACAGCGGGGGGGGTACGAGCAGTACTTC. Its protein is CASSTQRGGYEQYF.

This chain joins TRBV7-2 and TRBJ2-3, with D possibly TRBD1 on 6 matching bases. Trimming removed 2 bases at V and 0 bases at J, with 12 bases between. The length of the CDR3 is 16 residues. Germline CDR1 and CDR2: SGHTA and FQGNSA. The CDR3 is CASSLNQGQSTDTQYF. The CDR3 coding sequence is TGTGCCAGCAGCTTAAATCAGGGGCAAAGCACAGATACGCAGTATTTT.

This chain connects TRBV2 to TRBJ2-5; 10 bases line up with TRBD2. Germline CDR1 is SNHLY and CDR2 is FYNNEI. The CDR3 length is 14 residues. V lost 6 bases and J lost 1; bases outside the gene matches: 2. The CDR3 here is CASRGLATQETQYF. The CDR3 DNA follows: TGTGCCAGCAGGGGACTAGCGACCCAAGAGACCCAGTACTTC.

V usage is TRBV6-5 and J usage is TRBJ2-7; D unclear. This CDR3 region has 12 residues. Germline-derived CDR1 and CDR2 are MNHEY and SVGAGI. V was shortened by 11 bases and J by 0 bases, with 11 bases between the two germline ends. CDR3 DNA sequence: TGTGCCTCCAAAGCGCCCTCCTACGAGCAGTACTTC. Its protein product is CASKAPSYEQYF.

This chain joins TRBV5-1 and TRBJ2-1; the D is unclear. Germline V gives CDR1 SGHRS, CDR2 YFSETQ. V lost 0 bases and J 6 bases, leaving 7 bases between the germline ends. CDR3 length: 13 amino acids. CDR3: CASSLEVGNEQFF. The CDR3 coding sequence is TGCGCCAGCAGCTTGGAGGTGGGCAATGAGCAGTTCTTC.

The V call is TRBV4-2, the J call TRBJ1-1; unclear D gene. Per the germline V gene, CDR1 is LGHNA and CDR2 is YNFKEQ. The CDR3 runs to 15 residues. Trimming stripped 4 bases from V and 1 base from J, with 13 bases between. CDR3 sequence reads: CASSPHSRENTEAFF. In nucleotides, the CDR3 is TGTGCCAGCAGCCCCCATTCAAGAGAGAACACTGAAGCTTTCTTT.

The V gene is TRBV7-2, the J gene TRBJ2-7; the match to TRBD1 covers 7 bases. V gave up 5 bases and J gave up 2 bases; unmatched junction bases: 0. Germline V lookup: CDR1 SGHTA, CDR2 FQGNSA. CDR3 length: 12 amino acids. CDR3 residues: CASSQGAYEQYF. The CDR3 DNA reads as TGTGCCAGCAGCCAGGGGGCCTACGAGCAGTACTTC.

The chain links TRBV6-5 to TRBJ2-6, with D maybe TRBD1 (6 bases). Trimming left V 6 bases short and J 0 bases short, with 9 bases between. Germline V gene data show CDR1 as MNHEY and CDR2 as SVGAGI. This CDR3 has 15 amino acids. CDR3 DNA: TGTGCCAGCAGAAAACAGGGCTCTGGGGCCAACGTCCTGACTTTC. Translated, it gives CASRKQGSGANVLTF.

The chain uses TRBV3-1 and TRBJ2-5; a weak D match, TRBD1 (6 bases). V was shortened by 3 bases and J by 5 bases, with 13 bases between the two germline ends. Germline CDR1 LGHDT, CDR2 YNNKEL (reference sequence). The CDR3 is made up of 14 amino acids. The CDR3 bases are TGTGCCAGCAGCCAGACAGGAGATTTCGAGACCCAGTACTTC. This gives the protein CASSQTGDFETQYF.

J is TRBJ1-5 and V is TRBV27; D not resolved. The germline V gene has CDR1 MNHEY and CDR2 SMNVEV (reference sequence). The CDR3 consists of 14 residues. The V and J ends lost 8 bases and 0 bases respectively, with 11 bases between them. The CDR3 DNA reads as TGTGCCAGCGGGAGGGATTATAGCAATCAGCCCCAGCATTTT. As protein: CASGRDYSNQPQHF.

The CDR3 nucleotides read TGTGCCTGGACACGACTAGCGGGGGGGCAGGCGCAGTTCTTC. Translating gives CAWTRLAGGQAQFF. V and J are TRBV30 and TRBJ2-1; 14 bases match TRBD2. Unmatched junction bases numbered 8, after V lost 4 bases and J lost 12 bases. Per the germline V gene, CDR1 is GTSNPN and CDR2 is SVGIG (reference sequence). The CDR3 has 14 residues.

This clonotype was picked up one time. CDR3 nucleotide sequence: TGCAGTGCCTACGCGGGCAATGAGCAGTTCTTC. Its protein is CSAYAGNEQFF. This chain joins TRBV20-1 and TRBJ2-1; possibly TRBD2 for D (5 bases). Germline CDR1 reads DFQATT; CDR2 reads SNEGSKA (reference sequence). Trimming shortened V by 6 bases and J by 6 bases, and 9 bases separated the two germline ends. This CDR3 comprises 11 residues.

The chain employs TRBV6-2 or TRBV6-3 and TRBJ2-1; 8 bases fit TRBD1. This CDR3 comprises 15 residues. CDR1 MNHEY and CDR2 SVGEGT come from the germline V gene. The V and J ends lost 4 bases and 3 bases, in that order; junction bases with no gene match: 5. The CDR3 nucleotides are TGTGCCAGCAGTTCACCGGGACAGGTCTACAATGAGCAGTTCTTC. Translating gives CASSSPGQVYNEQFF.

The chain uses TRBV19 and TRBJ2-3; 14 bases map to TRBD2. The germline gives CDR1 LNHDA, CDR2 SQIVND (reference sequence). The J segment lost 2 bases and the V segment lost 9 bases, leaving 4 bases of the junction unmatched. The CDR3 runs 15 residues. CDR3: CASRLAGGITDTQYF. The DNA for the CDR3 is TGTGCCAGCCGACTAGCGGGGGGGATCACAGATACGCAGTATTTT.

CDR3 DNA: TGTGCCAGCAGTTCTCGCGGGACAGGGGTCAATGAGCAGTTCTTC. Translating it yields CASSSRGTGVNEQFF. This chain uses TRBV28 with TRBJ2-1; 10 nucleotides match TRBD1. Germline trimming cut 4 bases from V and 6 bases from J; bases unmatched to any gene: 6. The CDR3 extends over 15 amino acids. Germline V gives CDR1 MDHEN, CDR2 SYDVKM.

This CDR3 is CASSFNRPSGGNEQFF. The CDR3 DNA follows: TGTGCCAGCAGTTTCAACCGTCCCTCGGGTGGCAATGAGCAGTTCTTC. The chain combines TRBV12-3 or TRBV12-4 with TRBJ2-1; D unclear. CDR3 size: 16 residues. With 3 bases removed from V and 6 bases from J, the gap between germline ends came to 18 bases.

This sequence joins TRBV7-9 and TRBJ2-7; D may be TRBD1 (5 bases). This CDR3 has 13 residues. V was cut by 0 bases and J by 6 bases, with 9 bases left in between. Germline CDR1 and CDR2: SEHNR and FQNEAQ (reference sequence). The CDR3 is CASSLAGASEQYF. In DNA form, the CDR3 reads TGTGCCAGCAGCTTAGCAGGGGCAAGCGAGCAGTACTTC. The whole variable domain, filled in from reference TRBV7-9 and TRBJ2-7, reads DTGVSQNPRHKITKRGQNVTFRCDPISEHNRLYWYRQTLGQGPEFLTYFQNEAQLEKSRLLSDRFSAERPKGSFSTLEIQRTEQGDSAMYLCASSLAGASEQYFGPGTRLTVT.

About this clonotype: An end of the junction differs from the germline gene, which may be a read error. The genes are TRBV20-1 and TRBJ1-1; 8 nucleotides match TRBD1. CDR3 length: 15 amino acids. CDR1 is DFQATT, CDR2 SNEGSKA, per germline (reference sequence). As DNA, the CDR3 is TGCAGTGCTAGAAGCCTTCAGGGGGCGAACACTGAAGTTTTCTTT. Its translation is CSARSLQGANTEVFF.

The gene calls are TRBV28 and TRBJ1-2, with a tentative D call TRBD1 (5 bases). CDR3 length equals 14 residues. Per the germline V gene, CDR1 is MDHEN and CDR2 is SYDVKM. V was cut by 6 bases and J by 8 bases, with 19 bases left in between. DNA for the CDR3: TGTGCCAGCAGCCTACTCGGGACCCCGAGGGGCTACACCTTC. Translated: CASSLLGTPRGYTF.

The V gene is TRBV11-1, the J gene TRBJ2-3; the D gene is possibly TRBD1 (6 bases). This CDR3 is built from 18 residues. The V and J ends lost 6 bases and 2 bases respectively, with 24 bases between them. Germline V gene data show CDR1 as SGHAT and CDR2 as FQDESV (reference sequence). The DNA for the CDR3 is TGTGCCAGCAGTCCACCTCCCTGGGGGCCACCATCCACAGATACGCAGTATTTT. This encodes CASSPPPWGPPSTDTQYF.

The genes are TRBV30 and TRBJ1-5; 8 nucleotides match TRBD1. This CDR3 is built from 16 residues. With 2 bases clipped from V and 4 bases from J, the junction kept 10 bases outside the gene matches. The germline CDR1 and CDR2 sequences are GTSNPN and SVGIG (reference sequence). The CDR3 is CAWSKRDRGINQPQHF. The CDR3 DNA sequence: TGTGCCTGGAGTAAAAGAGACAGGGGAATAAATCAGCCCCAGCATTTT.

In its sample, this clonotype was seen once. The genes are TRBV29-1 and TRBJ2-1; D unclear. Trimming shortened V by 4 bases and J by 6 bases, and 4 bases separated the two germline ends. This CDR3 contains 10 residues. CDR1 and CDR2 (germline): SQVTM, ANQGSEA. The chain's CDR3 is CSVGFNEQFF. CDR3 coding DNA: TGCAGCGTTGGCTTCAATGAGCAGTTCTTC.

DNA of the CDR3: TGCGCCAGCAGCTTGTCCGGGTCAAACTATGGCTACACCTTC. Translated: CASSLSGSNYGYTF. The chain recombines TRBV5-1 with TRBJ1-2; D call uncertain. Germline V lookup: CDR1 SGHRS, CDR2 YFSETQ. This CDR3 has 14 residues. V dropped 1 base and J dropped 2 bases, with 9 bases sitting between them.